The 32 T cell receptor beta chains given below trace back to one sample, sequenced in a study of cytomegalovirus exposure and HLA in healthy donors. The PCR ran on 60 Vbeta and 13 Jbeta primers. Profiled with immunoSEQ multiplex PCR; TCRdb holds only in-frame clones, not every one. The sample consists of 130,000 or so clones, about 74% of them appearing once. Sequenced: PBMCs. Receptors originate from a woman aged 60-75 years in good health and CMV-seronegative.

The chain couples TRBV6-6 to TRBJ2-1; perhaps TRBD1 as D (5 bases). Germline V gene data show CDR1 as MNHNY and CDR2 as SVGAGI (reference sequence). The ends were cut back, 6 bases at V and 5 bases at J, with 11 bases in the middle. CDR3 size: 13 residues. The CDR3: CASRDGRDNEQFF. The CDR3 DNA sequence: TGTGCCAGCAGGGATGGCAGGGACAATGAGCAGTTCTTC.

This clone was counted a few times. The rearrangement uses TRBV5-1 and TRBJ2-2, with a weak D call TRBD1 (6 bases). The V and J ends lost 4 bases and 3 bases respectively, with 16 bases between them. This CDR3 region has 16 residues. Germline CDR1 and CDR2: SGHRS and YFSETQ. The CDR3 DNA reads TGCGCCAGCAGCCCTGAGGGACATACTCACACCGGGGAGCTGTTTTTT. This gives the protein CASSPEGHTHTGELFF.

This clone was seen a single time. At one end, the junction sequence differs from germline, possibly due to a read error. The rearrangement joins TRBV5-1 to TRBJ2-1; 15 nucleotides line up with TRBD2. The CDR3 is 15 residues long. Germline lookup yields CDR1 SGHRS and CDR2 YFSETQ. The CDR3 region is CASSPNPGLAGGWVF. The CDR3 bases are TGCGCCAGCAGCCCTAACCCCGGACTAGCGGGGGGGTGGGTCTTC.

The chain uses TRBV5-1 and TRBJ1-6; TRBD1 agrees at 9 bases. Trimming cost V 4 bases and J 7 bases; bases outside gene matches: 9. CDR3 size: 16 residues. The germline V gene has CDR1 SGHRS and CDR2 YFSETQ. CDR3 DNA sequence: TGCGCCAGCAGCCCGGACAGGGGACAGGGAAATTCACCCCTCCACTTT. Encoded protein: CASSPDRGQGNSPLHF.

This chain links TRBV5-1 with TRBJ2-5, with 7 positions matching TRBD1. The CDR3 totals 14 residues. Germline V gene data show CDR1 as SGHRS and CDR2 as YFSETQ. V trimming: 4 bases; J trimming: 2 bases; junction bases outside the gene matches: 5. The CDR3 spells CASSIGTVQETQYF. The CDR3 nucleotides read TGCGCCAGCAGCATCGGGACAGTTCAAGAGACCCAGTACTTC.

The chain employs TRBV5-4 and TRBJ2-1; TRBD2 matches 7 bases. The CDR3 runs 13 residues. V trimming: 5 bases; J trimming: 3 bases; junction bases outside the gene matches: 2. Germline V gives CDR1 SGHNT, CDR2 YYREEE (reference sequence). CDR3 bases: TGTGCCAGCAGTTGGGAGGGCTACAATGAGCAGTTCTTC. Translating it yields CASSWEGYNEQFF.

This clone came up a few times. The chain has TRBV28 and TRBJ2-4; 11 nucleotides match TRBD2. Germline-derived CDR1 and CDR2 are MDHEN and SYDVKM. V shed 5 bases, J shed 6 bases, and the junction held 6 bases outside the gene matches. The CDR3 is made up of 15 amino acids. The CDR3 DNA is TGTGCCAGCAGTGCCGAACTAGCGGGAGTAAACATTCAGTACTTC. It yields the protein CASSAELAGVNIQYF. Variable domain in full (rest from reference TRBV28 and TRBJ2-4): DVKVTQSSRYLVKRTGEKVFLECVQDMDHENMFWYRQDPGLGLRLIYFSYDVKMKEKGDIPEGYSVSREKKERFSLILESASTNQTSMYLCASSAELAGVNIQYFGAGTRLSVL.

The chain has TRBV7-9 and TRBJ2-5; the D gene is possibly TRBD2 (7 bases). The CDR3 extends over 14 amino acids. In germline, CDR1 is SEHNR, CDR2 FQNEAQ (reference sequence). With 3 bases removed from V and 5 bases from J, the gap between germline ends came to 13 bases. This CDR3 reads CASSFGGQGETQYF. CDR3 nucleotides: TGTGCCAGCAGCTTCGGGGGGCAGGGGGAGACCCAGTACTTC.

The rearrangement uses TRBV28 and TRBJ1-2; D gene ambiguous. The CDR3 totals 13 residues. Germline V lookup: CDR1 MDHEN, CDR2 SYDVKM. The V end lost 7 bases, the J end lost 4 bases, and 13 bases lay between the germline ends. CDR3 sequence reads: CASTINSRYGYTF. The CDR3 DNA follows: TGTGCCAGCACGATCAACAGCCGCTATGGCTACACCTTC.

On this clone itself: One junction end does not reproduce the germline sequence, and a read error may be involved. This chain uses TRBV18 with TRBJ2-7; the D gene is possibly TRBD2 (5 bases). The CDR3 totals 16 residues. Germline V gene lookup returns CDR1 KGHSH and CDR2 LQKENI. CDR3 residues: CASSPLGAGSSYEQYF. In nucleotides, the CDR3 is TGTGCCAGCTCCCCACTGGGTGCGGGTAGCTCCTACGAGCAGTACTTC. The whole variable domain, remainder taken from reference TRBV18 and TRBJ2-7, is NAGVMQNPRHLVRRRGQEARLRCSPMKGHSHVYWYRQLPEEGLKFMVYLQKENIIDESGMPKERFSAEFPKEGPSILRIQQVVRGDSAAYFCASSPLGAGSSYEQYFGPGTRLTVT.

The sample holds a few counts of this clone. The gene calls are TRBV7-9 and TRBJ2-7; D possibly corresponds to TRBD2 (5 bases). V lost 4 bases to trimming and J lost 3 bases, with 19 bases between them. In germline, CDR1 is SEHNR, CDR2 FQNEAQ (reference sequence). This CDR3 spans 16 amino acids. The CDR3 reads CASSYDPPTTGYEQYF. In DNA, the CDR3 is TGTGCCAGCAGCTACGATCCCCCGACTACGGGCTACGAGCAGTACTTC. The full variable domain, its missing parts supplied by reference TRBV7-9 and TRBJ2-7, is DTGVSQNPRHKITKRGQNVTFRCDPISEHNRLYWYRQTLGQGPEFLTYFQNEAQLEKSRLLSDRFSAERPKGSFSTLEIQRTEQGDSAMYLCASSYDPPTTGYEQYFGPGTRLTVT.

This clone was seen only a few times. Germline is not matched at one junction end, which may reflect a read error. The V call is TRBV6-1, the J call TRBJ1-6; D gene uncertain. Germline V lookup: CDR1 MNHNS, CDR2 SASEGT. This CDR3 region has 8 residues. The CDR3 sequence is CASSEKPF. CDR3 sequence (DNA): TGTGCCAGCAGTGAAAAGCCCTTT.

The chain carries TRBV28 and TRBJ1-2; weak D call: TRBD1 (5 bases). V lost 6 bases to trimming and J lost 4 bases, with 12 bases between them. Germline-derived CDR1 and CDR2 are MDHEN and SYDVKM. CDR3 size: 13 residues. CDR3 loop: CASRPRVGYGYTF. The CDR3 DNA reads TGTGCCAGCAGGCCCAGGGTGGGCTATGGCTACACCTTC.

The CDR3, as DNA: TGCGCCAGCAGCTTGGTGGCGGACAGGAACACTGAAGCTTTCTTT. This translates into CASSLVADRNTEAFF. The rearrangement joins TRBV5-1 to TRBJ1-1; possibly TRBD1 for D (6 bases). This CDR3 region has 15 residues. V was pared by 0 bases and J by 1 base, with 10 bases between. CDR1 is SGHRS, CDR2 YFSETQ, per germline. The entire variable domain, with the rest obtained from reference TRBV5-1 and TRBJ1-1, is as follows: KAGVTQTPRYLIKTRGQQVTLSCSPISGHRSVSWYQQTPGQGLQFLFEYFSETQRNKGNFPGRFSGRQFSNSRSEMNVSTLELGDSALYLCASSLVADRNTEAFFGQGTRLTVV.

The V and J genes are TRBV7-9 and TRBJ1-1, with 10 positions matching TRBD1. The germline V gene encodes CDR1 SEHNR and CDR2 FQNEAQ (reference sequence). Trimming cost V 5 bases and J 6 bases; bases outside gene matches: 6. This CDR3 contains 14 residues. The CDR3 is CASSLTGQGAEAFF. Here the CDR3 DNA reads TGTGCCAGCAGCCTTACTGGACAGGGGGCTGAAGCTTTCTTT.

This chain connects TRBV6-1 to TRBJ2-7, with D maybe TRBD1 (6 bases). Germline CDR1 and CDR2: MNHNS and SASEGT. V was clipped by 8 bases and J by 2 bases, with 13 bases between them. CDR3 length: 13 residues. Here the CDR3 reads CASADRPTYEQYF. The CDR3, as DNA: TGTGCCAGCGCTGACAGGCCCACCTACGAGCAGTACTTC.

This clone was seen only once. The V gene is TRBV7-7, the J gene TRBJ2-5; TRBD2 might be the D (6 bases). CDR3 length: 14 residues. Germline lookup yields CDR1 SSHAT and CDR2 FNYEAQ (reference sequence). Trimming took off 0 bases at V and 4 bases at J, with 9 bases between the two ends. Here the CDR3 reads CASSLAGGLETQYF. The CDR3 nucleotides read TGTGCCAGCAGCTTAGCGGGAGGCCTAGAGACCCAGTACTTC.

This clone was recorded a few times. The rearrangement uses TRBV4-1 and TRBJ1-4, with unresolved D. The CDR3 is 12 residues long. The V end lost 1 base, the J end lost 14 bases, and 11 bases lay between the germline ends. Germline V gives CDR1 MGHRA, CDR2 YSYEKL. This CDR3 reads CASSQVPGGLFF. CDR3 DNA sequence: TGCGCCAGCAGCCAAGTCCCGGGAGGGCTGTTTTTT.

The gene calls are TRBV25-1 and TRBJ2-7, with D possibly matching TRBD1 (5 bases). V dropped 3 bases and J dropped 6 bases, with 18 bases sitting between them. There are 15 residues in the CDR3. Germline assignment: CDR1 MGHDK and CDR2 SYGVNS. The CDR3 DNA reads TGTGCCAGCAGTGACCTTAGGACAACGACGGGCGAGCAGTACTTC. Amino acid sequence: CASSDLRTTTGEQYF.

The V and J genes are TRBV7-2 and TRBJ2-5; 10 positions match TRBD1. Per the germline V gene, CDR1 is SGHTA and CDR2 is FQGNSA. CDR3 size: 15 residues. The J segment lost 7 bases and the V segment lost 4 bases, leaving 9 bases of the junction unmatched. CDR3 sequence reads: CASSWTGGGLGTQYF. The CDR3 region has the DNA TGTGCCAGCAGCTGGACAGGGGGAGGGTTAGGGACCCAGTACTTC.

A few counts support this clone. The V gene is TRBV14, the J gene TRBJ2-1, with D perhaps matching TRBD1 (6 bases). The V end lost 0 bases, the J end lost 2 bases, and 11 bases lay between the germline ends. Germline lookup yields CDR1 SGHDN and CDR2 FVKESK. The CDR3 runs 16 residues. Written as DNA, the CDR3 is TGTGCCAGCAGCCAAGATTTGGGGGCGACCTACAATGAGCAGTTCTTC. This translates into CASSQDLGATYNEQFF.

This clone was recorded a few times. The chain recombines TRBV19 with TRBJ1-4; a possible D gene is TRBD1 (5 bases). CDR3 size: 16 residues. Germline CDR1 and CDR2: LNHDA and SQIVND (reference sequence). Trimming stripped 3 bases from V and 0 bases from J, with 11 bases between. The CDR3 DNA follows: TGTGCCAGTAGTATGTTCCCGACAGCAACTAATGAAAAACTGTTTTTT. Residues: CASSMFPTATNEKLFF.

The CDR3 sequence: CASSLDLGRGTEAFF. The CDR3 DNA follows: TGTGCCAGCAGCTTGGATCTAGGTAGGGGCACTGAAGCTTTCTTT. The chain is built from TRBV7-9 and TRBJ1-1; D perhaps matches TRBD1 (5 bases). From germline, CDR1 is SEHNR and CDR2 FQNEAQ (reference sequence). The CDR3 length is 15 residues. V lost 3 bases to trimming and J lost 4 bases, with 15 bases between them.

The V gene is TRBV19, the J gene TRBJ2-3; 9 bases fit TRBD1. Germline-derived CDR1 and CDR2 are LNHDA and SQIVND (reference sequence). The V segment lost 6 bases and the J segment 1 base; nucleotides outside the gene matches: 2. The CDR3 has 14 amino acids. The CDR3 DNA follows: TGTGCCAGTAGAAACAGGGGGCGCACAGATACGCAGTATTTT. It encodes CASRNRGRTDTQYF.

The CDR3 DNA reads as TGTGCCAGCAGATGGGAGACAGGAGCGTACGAGCAGTACTTC. Protein sequence: CASRWETGAYEQYF. This sequence joins TRBV6-5 and TRBJ2-7; perhaps TRBD1 as D (6 bases). V lost 6 bases and J lost 4, with 16 bases in between. CDR1 is MNHEY and CDR2 is SVGAGI in the germline V gene. The CDR3 length is 14 residues.

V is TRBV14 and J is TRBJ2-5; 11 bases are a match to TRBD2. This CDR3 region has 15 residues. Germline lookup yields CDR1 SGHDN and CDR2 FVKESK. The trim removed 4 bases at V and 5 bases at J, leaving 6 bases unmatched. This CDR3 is CASSLTLAGGETQYF. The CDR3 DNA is TGTGCCAGCAGCCTGACTCTAGCGGGGGGTGAGACCCAGTACTTC.

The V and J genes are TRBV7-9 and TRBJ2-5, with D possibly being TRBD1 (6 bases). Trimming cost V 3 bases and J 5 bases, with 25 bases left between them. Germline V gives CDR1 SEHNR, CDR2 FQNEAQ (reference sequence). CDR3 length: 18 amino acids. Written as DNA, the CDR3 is TGTGCCAGCAGCTTTCAGGACTGGCAGGGGTCCTCGGGGGAGACCCAGTACTTC. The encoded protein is CASSFQDWQGSSGETQYF.

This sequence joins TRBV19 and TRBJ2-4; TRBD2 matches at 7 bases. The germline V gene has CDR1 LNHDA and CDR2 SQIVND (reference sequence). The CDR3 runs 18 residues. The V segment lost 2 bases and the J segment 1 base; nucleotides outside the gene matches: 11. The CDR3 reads CASSIWGAAGAAKNIQYF. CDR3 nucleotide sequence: TGTGCCAGTAGTATATGGGGTGCGGCGGGAGCTGCCAAAAACATTCAGTACTTC.

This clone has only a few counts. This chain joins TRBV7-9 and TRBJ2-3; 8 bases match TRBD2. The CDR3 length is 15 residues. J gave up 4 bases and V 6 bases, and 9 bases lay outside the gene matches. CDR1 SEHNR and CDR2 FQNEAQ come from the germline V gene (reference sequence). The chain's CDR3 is CASRRPGLGSDTQYF. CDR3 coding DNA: TGTGCCAGCAGACGACCGGGACTAGGGTCAGATACGCAGTATTTT.

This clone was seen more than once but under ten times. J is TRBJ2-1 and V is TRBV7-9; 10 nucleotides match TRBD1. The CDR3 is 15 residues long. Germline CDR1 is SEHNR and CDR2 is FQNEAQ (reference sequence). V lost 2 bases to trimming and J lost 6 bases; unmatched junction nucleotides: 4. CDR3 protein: CASSLFGQGGNEQFF. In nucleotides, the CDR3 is TGTGCCAGCAGCTTATTTGGACAGGGGGGCAATGAGCAGTTCTTC.

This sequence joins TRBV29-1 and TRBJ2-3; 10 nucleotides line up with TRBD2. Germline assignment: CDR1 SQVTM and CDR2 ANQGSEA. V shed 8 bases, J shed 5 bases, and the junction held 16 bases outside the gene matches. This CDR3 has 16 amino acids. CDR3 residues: CSILRGSSGGRDTQYF. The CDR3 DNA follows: TGCAGCATCCTCAGAGGGTCTAGCGGGGGCCGAGATACGCAGTATTTT.

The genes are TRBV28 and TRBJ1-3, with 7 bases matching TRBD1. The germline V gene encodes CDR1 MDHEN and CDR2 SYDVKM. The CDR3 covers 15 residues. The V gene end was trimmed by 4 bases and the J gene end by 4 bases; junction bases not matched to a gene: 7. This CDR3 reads CASSSGETGGNTIYF. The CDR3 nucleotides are TGTGCCAGCAGTTCGGGAGAGACAGGGGGAAACACCATATATTTT.